These T cell receptor beta chains were read from a single sample in a study of T-cell reconstitution after alpha-beta-depleted transplantation in children. TCRdb called the PCR reads again in MiXCR, with one record for every CDR3 protein. The table has some 500,000 distinct CDR3 sequences, about 17% seen once. The sample in question was PBMCs from the stem cell graft donor, obtained from the stem cell graft. Every receptor here comes from a human donor who donated a stem cell graft to a child with acute lymphoblastic leukemia. Each CDR3 is given with its conserved first and last residue. D genes are given only for firm matches. A clone size is listed for some rows: how often the clone was seen (once, few, many), or a class if it is expanded.

clone size	D gene	V gene	J gene	CDR3 protein	CDR3 DNA
few	-	TRBV5-1	TRBJ2-1	CASAFRWYDEQFF	TGCGCCAGCGCCTTTAGGTGGTACGATGAGCAGTTCTTC
-	TRBD1	TRBV24-1	TRBJ2-2	CATSDHGQGLGELFF	TGTGCCACCAGTGACCATGGACAGGGCCTCGGGGAGCTGTTTTTT
-	-	TRBV7-9	TRBJ2-5	CASSPAGGAETQYF	TGTGCCAGCAGCCCCGCAGGAGGGGCAGAGACCCAGTACTTC
few	-	TRBV7-9	TRBJ1-4	CASSPDLGLYKLFF	TGTGCCAGCAGCCCGGACCTGGGACTCTATAAACTGTTTTTT
many	TRBD1	TRBV20-1	TRBJ2-5	CSAQGQLQETQYF	TGCAGTGCTCAGGGACAGTTACAAGAGACCCAGTACTTC
many	-	TRBV12-3/TRBV12-4	TRBJ2-1	CASSLGAYNEQFF	TGTGCCAGCAGCTTAGGGGCCTACAATGAGCAGTTCTTC
-	TRBD2	TRBV11-2	TRBJ2-1	CASSPRVWYPPNVGRAEQFF	TGTGCCAGCAGCCCAAGAGTCTGGTATCCGCCTAACGTTGGGAGGGCTGAGCAGTTCTTC
-	-	TRBV20-1	TRBJ1-4	CSARDGGRNEKLFF	TGCAGTGCTAGGGACGGGGGGAGAAATGAAAAACTGTTTTTT
many	TRBD2	TRBV29-1	TRBJ2-3	CSVDVVAGGLVGDTQYF	TGCAGCGTTGATGTCGTGGCGGGAGGGCTCGTGGGAGATACGCAGTATTTT
few	TRBD1	TRBV12-3/TRBV12-4	TRBJ2-7	CASSRQGRVHEQYF	TGTGCCAGCAGTCGACAGGGGCGGGTCCACGAGCAGTACTTC
few	-	TRBV21-1	TRBJ2-1	CASSASNERGRYNEQFF	TGTGCCAGCAGCGCCTCGAACGAGCGGGGGCGTTACAATGAGCAGTTCTTC
-	-	TRBV18	TRBJ2-3	CASSPPRGFTDTQYF	TGTGCCAGCTCACCACCTAGGGGCTTTACAGATACGCAGTATTTT
-	-	TRBV5-5	TRBJ2-7	CASSLVAGYYEQYF	TGTGCCAGCAGCTTGGTCGCAGGCTACTACGAGCAGTACTTC
-	-	TRBV6-1	TRBJ1-1	CASTIWSGEDTEAFF	TGTGCCAGCACCATCTGGTCAGGGGAGGACACTGAAGCTTTCTTT
-	TRBD1	TRBV6-2/TRBV6-3	TRBJ2-1	CASSSPEPGGRGRLYNEQFF	TGTGCCAGCAGTTCCCCGGAGCCAGGGGGCAGGGGACGACTCTACAATGAGCAGTTCTTC